The rows below give T cell receptor beta chains drawn from one sample of a study of blood T cell repertoires in COVID-19. This table comes from immunoSEQ multiplex PCR, and its TCRdb copy is limited to in-frame clones, with some not included. Of about 76,000 clones listed, 83% are singletons. The sample taken for sequencing was peripheral blood. These receptors were collected from a man older than 75 with acute or convalescent COVID-19. CDR3s include the opening cysteine and the closing phenylalanine or tryptophan. The D gene is left open where the match is weak. Clone size, where shown, is once, few, many, or a class for clones that have expanded.

clone_size j_call v_call d_call cdr3_nt cdr3_aa
. TRBJ2-2 TRBV30 . TGTGCCTGGAGCAGCGGGACATTCACCGGGGAGCTGTTTTTT CAWSSGTFTGELFF
. TRBJ2-7 TRBV2 . TGTGCCAGCAGCACAACGGGGATAGGCGAGCAGTACTTC CASSTTGIGEQYF
once TRBJ1-3 TRBV5-6 . TGTGCCAGCAGCTTGGTAGGACAGAGAACCTCTGGAAACACCATATATTTT CASSLVGQRTSGNTIYF
few TRBJ2-7 TRBV29-1 TRBD1 TGCAGCGTTGAAACAGGGGACTTC CSVETGDF
. TRBJ1-2 TRBV7-9 TRBD1 TGTGCCAGCAGCAAACGCCGGGACAGGCTTAACTATGGCTACACCTTC CASSKRRDRLNYGYTF
. TRBJ1-2 TRBV11-2 TRBD1 TGTGCCAGCAGCTTGGACAGGGTATATGGCTACACCTTC CASSLDRVYGYTF
. TRBJ2-7 TRBV7-2 . TGTGCCAGCAGCCTACAGTGGGCCGACGAGCAGTACTTC CASSLQWADEQYF
. TRBJ1-4 TRBV3-1/TRBV3-2 TRBD1 TGTGCCAGCAGCCGGAACAGGGGGTATGGTGAAAAACTGTTTTTT CASSRNRGYGEKLFF
. TRBJ1-2 TRBV20-1 . TGCAGTGGAGTTGAAAGCTATGGCTACACCTTC CSGVESYGYTF
. TRBJ2-1 TRBV4-1 TRBD2 TGCGCCAGCAGCCAAGAAAGGACTAGCAGCTACAATGAGCAGTTCTTC CASSQERTSSYNEQFF
. TRBJ1-2 TRBV29-1 . TGCAGCGTATCTGGGGGCAGTGAACCTCAGGGCTACACCTTC CSVSGGSEPQGYTF
. TRBJ2-1 TRBV24-1 TRBD2 TGTGCCACCTCTAGCGGGGGCGCAGGCAATGAGCAGTTCTTC CATSSGGAGNEQFF
. TRBJ1-2 TRBV27 TRBD1 TGTGCCAGCAGCCGCACAGGGGGCGCGATTGGCTACACCTTC CASSRTGGAIGYTF
. TRBJ1-2 TRBV28 TRBD1 TGTGCCAGCAGTGCCTACCTCCAATACCACAGGGGGCGCAACTATGGCTACACCTTC CASSAYLQYHRGRNYGYTF
. TRBJ2-3 TRBV10-3 TRBD2 TGTGCCACCTCTCCGGGACTAGCGGGACTGGGCACAGATACGCAGTATTTT CATSPGLAGLGTDTQYF
few TRBJ1-1 TRBV6-2/TRBV6-3 . TGTGCCAGCAGCCTAAGAGGAGGGGCGAACACTGAAGCTTTCTTT CASSLRGGANTEAFF
. TRBJ2-7 TRBV6-2/TRBV6-3 TRBD2 TGTGCCAGCAGTTTTGGACTAGCGGGAGGGGACTACGAGCAGTACTTC CASSFGLAGGDYEQYF
. TRBJ1-5 TRBV6-2/TRBV6-3 TRBD1 TGTGCCAGCAGCGCGGACAGGGGGGATATTGGCAATCAGCCCCAGCATTTT CASSADRGDIGNQPQHF
many TRBJ2-1 TRBV10-3 TRBD2 TGTGCCATCAGAGAGCGGGAGGGCCGAAATGAGCAGTTCTTC CAIREREGRNEQFF
. TRBJ2-1 TRBV6-6 TRBD2 TGTGCCAGCAGTTCAGCCGGGACTACCTACAATGAGCAGTTCTTC CASSSAGTTYNEQFF
. TRBJ2-2 TRBV7-6 . TGTGCCAGCAGCCCTATCACCGGGGAGCTGTTTTTT CASSPITGELFF
. TRBJ2-1 TRBV19 . TGTGCCAGTAGTATAGCCAACAACTACAATGAGCAGTTCTTC CASSIANNYNEQFF
. TRBJ1-4 TRBV10-2 . TGCGCCAGCAGTGAGTCGCAGGGTATTGGTGAAAAACTGTTTTTT CASSESQGIGEKLFF
. TRBJ2-7 TRBV9 TRBD2 TGTGCCAGCAGCGTAGGGACTAGCGGGAACTACGAGCAGTACTTC CASSVGTSGNYEQYF
once TRBJ1-1 TRBV7-2 TRBD1 TGTGCCAGCAGCTTAAGACAGGGGGGAACTGAAGCTTTCTTT CASSLRQGGTEAFF
few TRBJ1-1 TRBV6-6 TRBD1 TGTGCCAGCAGTTACCAACAGGGGGCAGACACTGAAGCTTTCTTT CASSYQQGADTEAFF